The source of this T cell receptor (beta chain) is a study of T-cell reconstitution after alpha-beta-depleted transplantation in children (dated by TCRdb to the mid-2010s). Study-wide context: Using TCR repertoire profiling, the study quantitatively followed how T-cell immune reconstitution unfolded in children after TCRalphabeta/CD19-depleted allogeneic hematopoietic cell transplantation.

The CDR3 sequence holds 19 residues, the cysteine and phenylalanine included. Just the 57-base CDR3 DNA is kept, in frame starting at base 1. V is clipped by 5 bases and J by 0 bases, and the sequence between their germline boundaries is 26 bases long. CDR1 and CDR2 are drawn from the germline V gene (reference sequence): SGHAT, FQDESV. This clonotype was picked up a small number of times. It has no known antigen specificity. No qualities accompany the bases; no much larger clone lies one base away. The library was obtained by PCR. Reads for this sample came from an Illumina HiSeq 2500. Molecular barcoding was employed in the preparation of TCR libraries, with unique molecular identifiers being used to normalize TCRbeta repertoire quantification. TCRdb reworked the public reads: Q25 trimming with fastp, MiXCR clone assembly, productive beta chains retained. Rows with a matching CDR3 protein are joined into one entry that keeps the most common DNA and genes. The sample table shows 900,000 or so distinct CDR3 sequences, and about 16% are seen once. 5% of the sample lies in the top ten.

The investigation overall reported the following: The apparently early alphabetaT-cell count recovery about two months after transplant was reportedly dependent on only several hundred rapidly expanded clones derived from non-depleted graft cells. Over subsequent months, a decline in hyperexpanded clone frequencies was noted, and after one year, T-cell counts and TCRbeta diversity were mostly ascribed to newly produced T cells. The high TCRbeta diversity at day 60 in some patients was ascribed to recipient T cells and intrathymic progenitors that had survived conditioning.

The intended sense of this specimen's treatment or condition label: allogeneic hematopoietic cell transplantation with graft depleted of TCRalphabeta T cells and CD19 B cells. TCRalphabeta/CD19-depleted allogeneic hematopoietic cell grafts were given to the transplant recipients, all of whom were children. The specimen was PBMCs, mostly from graft donor cells, collected 360 days after TCRalphabeta/CD19-depleted stem cell transplant. The TCR sequence derives from a male patient under 18 who had a stem cell transplant for acute lymphoblastic leukemia, so the T cells may come from the graft donor. Recombination joined TRBV11-1 with TRBJ2-7, with TRBD2 tentatively as D gene (7 bases match). The CDR3 region: CASSLTGLLPGTNSYEQYF. The DNA is as follows: TGTGCCAGCAGCCTGACAGGTCTTCTCCCGGGGACTAACTCCTACGAGCAGTACTTC.